This T cell receptor beta chain comes out of a study of technical replicates of blood from a few donors. Data came from immunoSEQ multiplex PCR; TCRdb stores just in-frame clones and leaves some out. There are some 98,000 clones in the sample; more than 90% occur only once, and 0.2% to 0.25% lies in the top ten. CDR1 is MNHEY and CDR2 is SVGAGI in the germline V gene. The V gene end was trimmed by 7 bases and the J gene end by 1 base; junction bases not matched to a gene: 3. CDR3 size: 13 residues. The V gene is TRBV6-5, the J gene TRBJ1-2; 7 bases line up with TRBD1. This sequence was found in a human donor in good health. Sequencing was carried out using T cells isolated from PBMCs. This CDR3 is CASTRGFNYGYTF. CDR3 DNA: TGTGCCAGCACCAGGGGGTTTAACTATGGCTACACCTTC.